These 5 T cell receptor beta chains originate from one sample sequenced in a study of shared clonotypes between healthy human individuals. Sequencing used immunoSEQ multiplex PCR; TCRdb keeps in-frame clones, though not all of them. The sample lists hundreds of thousands of clones, roughly nine tenths occurring once. In the naive CD8 group, cells lacked CD45RO and were positively selected for CCR7, so terminally differentiated effector memory CD45RA+ cells were left out. The sample was naive CD8+ T cells sorted from blood. The receptors derive from a man aged 25 to 45 in good health.

Points on this clone: One junction end does not reproduce the germline sequence, and a read error may be involved. This sequence joins TRBV5-4 and TRBJ2-7, with 8 bases lining up with TRBD2. Per germline, CDR1 SGHNT and CDR2 YYREEE (reference sequence). The CDR3 spans 13 residues. CDR3: CASSAREGRGDHF. The CDR3 DNA follows: TGTGCCAGCAGCGCCCGGGAGGGGAGGGGCGATCACTTC.

V and J are TRBV7-9 and TRBJ2-1, with 9 nucleotides matching TRBD1. Losses at the gene ends were 6 bases for V and 5 bases for J; bases not matched to a gene: 8. CDR1 is SEHNR, CDR2 FQNEAQ, per germline (reference sequence). The CDR3 is made up of 15 amino acids. The CDR3 is CASRRTGGPHNEQFF. As DNA, the CDR3 is TGTGCCAGCAGACGAACAGGGGGCCCCCACAATGAGCAGTTCTTC. The full variable domain, rest sourced from reference TRBV7-9 and TRBJ2-1, is DTGVSQNPRHKITKRGQNVTFRCDPISEHNRLYWYRQTLGQGPEFLTYFQNEAQLEKSRLLSDRFSAERPKGSFSTLEIQRTEQGDSAMYLCASRRTGGPHNEQFFGPGTRLTVL.

This chain joins TRBV28 and TRBJ2-5, with 7 bases matching TRBD2. Germline V gives CDR1 MDHEN, CDR2 SYDVKM. J was trimmed by 4 bases and V by 2 bases; bases with no gene match: 10. The CDR3 has 16 amino acids. The CDR3 sequence is CASSLQEGREGETQYF. The CDR3 DNA reads as TGTGCCAGCAGTTTACAAGAGGGCAGGGAGGGAGAGACCCAGTACTTC.

This clone has just one count. This chain links TRBV6-5 with TRBJ2-2; no clear D. V was shortened by 6 bases and J by 4 bases, with 6 bases between the two germline ends. Germline V CDR1 and CDR2: MNHEY, SVGAGI. The CDR3 loop spans 12 amino acids. Here the CDR3 reads CASSHPTGELFF. In DNA, the CDR3 is TGTGCCAGCAGCCATCCCACCGGGGAGCTGTTTTTT.

The chain is built from TRBV5-4 and TRBJ1-4; D uncertain. CDR1 is SGHNT and CDR2 is YYREEE in the germline V gene (reference sequence). The V and J ends lost 1 base and 5 bases respectively, with 9 bases between them. CDR3 size: 14 residues. CDR3 DNA sequence: TGTGCCAGCAGCTTGAGGCCGGAAAATGAAAAACTGTTTTTT. This encodes CASSLRPENEKLFF.